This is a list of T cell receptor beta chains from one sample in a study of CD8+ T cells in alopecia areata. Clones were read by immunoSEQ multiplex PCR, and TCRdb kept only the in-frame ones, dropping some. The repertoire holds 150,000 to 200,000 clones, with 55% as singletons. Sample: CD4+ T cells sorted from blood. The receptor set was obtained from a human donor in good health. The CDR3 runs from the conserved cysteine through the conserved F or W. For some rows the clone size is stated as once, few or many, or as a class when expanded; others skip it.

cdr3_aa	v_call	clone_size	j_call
CASSQDTEAFF	TRBV5-1	-	TRBJ1-1
CATLIPGSPGNEQFF	TRBV27	-	TRBJ2-1
CASSHIVQASSEQYF	TRBV4-1	-	TRBJ2-7
CATSREADRIQYF	TRBV15	-	TRBJ2-4
CSVGSGGVGNTIYF	TRBV29-1	-	TRBJ1-3
CASSLSIRDPKNIQYF	TRBV5-1	-	TRBJ2-4
CSASGGWDTEAFF	TRBV29-1	-	TRBJ1-1
CASSTGPLQGEQFF	TRBV28	few	TRBJ2-1
CASSPTSGSSYEQYF	TRBV7-9	-	TRBJ2-7
CASRRTGSGANVLTF	TRBV2	-	TRBJ2-6
CAWSTAWGLYNEQFF	TRBV30	-	TRBJ2-1
CASSLRPLPSGTGELFF	TRBV7-2	once	TRBJ2-2
CASSYSRGNEKLFF	TRBV6-5	once	TRBJ1-4
CAWSGKGTGANVLTF	TRBV30	-	TRBJ2-6
CAWGHPPNEKLFF	TRBV30	-	TRBJ1-4
CASNYRQGGTGELFF	TRBV2	few	TRBJ2-2
CASSLYGRICSRNYGYTF	TRBV5-7	-	TRBJ1-2
CASSSPTSGSYEQYF	TRBV6-5	-	TRBJ2-7
CASSQDWGGRGITGELFF	TRBV4-1	-	TRBJ2-2
CASSLTGTSGLYNEQFF	TRBV5-1	-	TRBJ2-1
CASSQDLGTGAFF	TRBV14	few	TRBJ1-1
CATSRGVSGAYEQYF	TRBV15	few	TRBJ2-7
CASSVGAQGSQHF	TRBV9	-	TRBJ1-5
CASSYWASGRQFF	TRBV6-5	-	TRBJ2-1
CASRSGQGLYEQYF	TRBV28	few	TRBJ2-7
CASSLSPGTVGSYEQYF	TRBV4-1	few	TRBJ2-7
CASSLTSHEKLFF	TRBV5-1	few	TRBJ1-4
CASSNSETTNEKLFF	TRBV5-4	-	TRBJ1-4
CSGGQVTDTQYF	TRBV29-1	-	TRBJ2-3
CSVDLAGAGETQYF	TRBV29-1	-	TRBJ2-5
CSVEDPDNYGYTF	TRBV29-1	-	TRBJ1-2
CSVKGGYEQYF	TRBV29-1	-	TRBJ2-7
CSVERSNRKAFF	TRBV29-1	-	TRBJ1-1
CSVYGYGYTF	TRBV29-1	-	TRBJ1-2
CASSLEGQDLYEQYF	TRBV5-4	few	TRBJ2-7